This is a list of T cell receptor beta chains from one sample in a study of blood T cell repertoires in COVID-19. Some clones are missing from TCRdb's copy, which holds only in-frame ones; the method was immunoSEQ multiplex PCR. Among under 350,000 clones listed, 70% to 90% were seen once. Sequencing input: PBMCs or T cells enriched from blood (not recorded which). The receptors shown here come from a man between 25 and 39 years old who had recovered from COVID-19. Both conserved end residues are part of each CDR3. D genes are given only for firm matches. The size entry is marked missing in some rows and otherwise reads once, few, many or a size class.

DNA,CDR3,J,size,V,D
TGTGCCAGCAGCCTATCCGGACTTGACAATGAGCAGTTCTTC,CASSLSGLDNEQFF,TRBJ2-1,-,TRBV7-2,-
TGTGCCAGCAGCTCCTCGGGGACTAGCGGGAGGCGCAATGAGCAGTTCTTC,CASSSSGTSGRRNEQFF,TRBJ2-1,-,TRBV7-2,TRBD2
TGTGCCAGCAGTGACAGGATAAGCACAGATACGCAGTATTTT,CASSDRISTDTQYF,TRBJ2-3,-,TRBV25-1,-
TGTGCCAGCAGTTCCTCGGGCAGGGTGAACACTGAAGCTTTCTTT,CASSSSGRVNTEAFF,TRBJ1-1,once,TRBV27,-
TGCGCCAGCAGCCCCTCGGGTGTACAAAATGAAAAACTGTTTTTT,CASSPSGVQNEKLFF,TRBJ1-4,once,TRBV5-1,-
TGCGCCAGCAGAGCAGGGTGGCCTGGAAACACCATATATTTT,CASRAGWPGNTIYF,TRBJ1-3,-,TRBV5-1,-
TGTGCCAGCAGCCCGAGACAGGGGCACTACGAGCAGTACTTC,CASSPRQGHYEQYF,TRBJ2-7,once,TRBV7-8,TRBD1
TGTGCCAGTAGGGAGCTAGACCGTAGTGAAAAACTGTTTTTT,CASRELDRSEKLFF,TRBJ1-4,few,TRBV19,-
TGTGCCAGCAGTTACTCGACGTTAGCGGGGAACAATGAGCAGTTCTTC,CASSYSTLAGNNEQFF,TRBJ2-1,once,TRBV6-6,TRBD2
TGTGCCAGCTACGGGAGAGGGGACGAGCAGTACTTC,CASYGRGDEQYF,TRBJ2-7,-,TRBV6-5,-
TGTGCCAGCAGCCCCTGGGACAGGGCTGATAATTCACCCCTCCACTTT,CASSPWDRADNSPLHF,TRBJ1-6,-,TRBV9,TRBD1
TGCGCCAGCAGCCATCCAGGGAATTCCTACGAGCAGTACTTC,CASSHPGNSYEQYF,TRBJ2-7,-,TRBV4-1,-
TGTGCCAGCAGCTTCCTCGGACAGGGGGCTAATTCACCCCTCCACTTT,CASSFLGQGANSPLHF,TRBJ1-6,-,TRBV7-9,TRBD1
TGTGCCAGCAGCCCAAGGGGGGGGTCCTATAGCAATCAGCCCCAGCATTTT,CASSPRGGSYSNQPQHF,TRBJ1-5,-,TRBV5-8,-
TGTGCCAGCGTACGACCCGGACTAGCCCATGGAGATACGCAGTATTTT,CASVRPGLAHGDTQYF,TRBJ2-3,-,TRBV28,TRBD2
TGCGCCAGCAGTCACCTTGAAGGACAGGGGACCGAGCAGTACTTC,CASSHLEGQGTEQYF,TRBJ2-7,-,TRBV23-1,TRBD1
TGTGCCAGCAGTCGGACAGGGGGACGGAATGAAAAACTGTTTTTT,CASSRTGGRNEKLFF,TRBJ1-4,once,TRBV6-5,TRBD1
TGCGCCAGCAGCGGGGTGAAGGAAAACATTCAGTACTTC,CASSGVKENIQYF,TRBJ2-4,-,TRBV10-1,-
TGCGCCAGCAGCTTGAGCGCAGTGAGTTCCTACGAGCAGTACTTC,CASSLSAVSSYEQYF,TRBJ2-7,-,TRBV5-1,-
TGTGCCAGCAGCTATCGGACTAGCGGGAGGGGCACAGATACGCAGTATTTT,CASSYRTSGRGTDTQYF,TRBJ2-3,-,TRBV11-3,TRBD2
TGTGCCAGCAGCTTAGAGGGGGCCCTGAACACTGAAGCTTTCTTT,CASSLEGALNTEAFF,TRBJ1-1,-,TRBV11-2,-
TGTGCCAGCAGCTTCCCAGGGGGCGCGATGGGGAACACTGAAGCTTTCTTT,CASSFPGGAMGNTEAFF,TRBJ1-1,-,TRBV5-6,TRBD1
TGTGCCAGCAGTCCTCTGGGGGGTGAAAAACTGTTTTTT,CASSPLGGEKLFF,TRBJ1-4,-,TRBV12-3/TRBV12-4,-
TGTGCCAGCAGTGACTGGAGCGGCACTGAAGCTTTCTTT,CASSDWSGTEAFF,TRBJ1-1,-,TRBV6-4,-
TGTGCCAGCAGTCCCCGGGCCACTAGCGGGAGGCACAATGAGCAGTTCTTC,CASSPRATSGRHNEQFF,TRBJ2-1,-,TRBV6-6,TRBD2
TGTGCCAGCGGGCTGGTGGGGGGGCGCCTCCCCGGGGAGCTGTTTTTT,CASGLVGGRLPGELFF,TRBJ2-2,-,TRBV28,-
TGCGCCAGCAGCCACCCAGGGGAGAACACTGAAGCTTTCTTT,CASSHPGENTEAFF,TRBJ1-1,-,TRBV4-1,-
TGTGCCAGTAGGCGACTGAGCTCCTATAATTCACCCCTCCACTTT,CASRRLSSYNSPLHF,TRBJ1-6,-,TRBV19,-
TGTGCCAGCCGTGGCCGGGCTAGCGGATCCTACGAGCAGTACTTC,CASRGRASGSYEQYF,TRBJ2-7,-,TRBV28,TRBD2
TGTGCCAGTAGTATAGGGCCCGGACAACAGTATGGCTACACCTTC,CASSIGPGQQYGYTF,TRBJ1-2,once,TRBV19,-
TGTGCCACTTCGCAGGTTACGGGAATCTCCTACGAGCAGTACTTC,CATSQVTGISYEQYF,TRBJ2-7,few,TRBV24-1,-
TGTGCCAGCTCCTTCGGGACTAGCGTTCGGGATGAGCAGTTCTTC,CASSFGTSVRDEQFF,TRBJ2-1,once,TRBV18,TRBD2
TGCGCCAGCAGTCAACCGCGTCCCGGGACAGGGCGCGGTGGCTACACCTTC,CASSQPRPGTGRGGYTF,TRBJ1-2,-,TRBV23-1,TRBD1
TGTGCCAGCAGTCCGGACAGGGGAAACTACGAGCAGTACTTC,CASSPDRGNYEQYF,TRBJ2-7,-,TRBV25-1,TRBD1
TGTGCCAGCAGCGCGCAGGGGTTTGGCTACACCTTC,CASSAQGFGYTF,TRBJ1-2,-,TRBV7-2,-
TGTGCCAGCAGCTTGGTAGGGCTAGCGGGGGGTCTTAGCACAGATACGCAGTATTTT,CASSLVGLAGGLSTDTQYF,TRBJ2-3,once,TRBV5-4,TRBD2
TGTGCCAGCACTCGTCGGGGGGCCCGGCCCTCTAGCAATCAGCCCCAGCATTTT,CASTRRGARPSSNQPQHF,TRBJ1-5,once,TRBV27,-
TGTGCCAGCAGAACCCAAGGCGGGGGTTCCTACGAGCAGTACTTC,CASRTQGGGSYEQYF,TRBJ2-7,-,TRBV6-5,TRBD2
TGTGCCTGGAGTGTAACAGGGGGCACCGGGGAGCTGTTTTTT,CAWSVTGGTGELFF,TRBJ2-2,-,TRBV30,TRBD1
TGCGCCAGCAGCTTGGATCGGCGGGGATCCTGGAGCCAAGAGACCCAGTACTTC,CASSLDRRGSWSQETQYF,TRBJ2-5,-,TRBV5-1,-